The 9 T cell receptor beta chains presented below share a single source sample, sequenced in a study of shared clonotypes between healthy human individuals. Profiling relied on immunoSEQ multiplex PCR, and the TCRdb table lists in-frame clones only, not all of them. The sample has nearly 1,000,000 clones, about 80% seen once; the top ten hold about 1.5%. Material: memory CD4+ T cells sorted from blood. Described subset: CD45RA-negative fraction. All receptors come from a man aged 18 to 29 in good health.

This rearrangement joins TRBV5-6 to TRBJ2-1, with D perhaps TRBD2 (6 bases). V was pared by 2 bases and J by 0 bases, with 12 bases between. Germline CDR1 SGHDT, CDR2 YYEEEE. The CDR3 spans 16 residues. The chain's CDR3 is CASSFVRGSSYNEQFF. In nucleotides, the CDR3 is TGTGCCAGCAGCTTTGTACGGGGGAGCTCCTACAATGAGCAGTTCTTC.

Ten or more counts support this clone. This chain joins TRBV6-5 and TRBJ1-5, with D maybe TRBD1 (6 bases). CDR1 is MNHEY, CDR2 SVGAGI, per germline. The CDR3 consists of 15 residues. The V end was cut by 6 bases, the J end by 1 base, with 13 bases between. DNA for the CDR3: TGTGCCAGCAGGCCCACAGGGTACAGCAATCAGCCCCAGCATTTT. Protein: CASRPTGYSNQPQHF.

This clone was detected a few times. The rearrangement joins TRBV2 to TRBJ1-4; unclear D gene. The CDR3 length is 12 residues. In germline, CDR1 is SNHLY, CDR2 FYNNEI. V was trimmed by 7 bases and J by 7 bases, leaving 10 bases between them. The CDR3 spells CASTTHAEKLFF. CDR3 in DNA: TGTGCCAGCACTACACATGCTGAAAAACTGTTTTTT.

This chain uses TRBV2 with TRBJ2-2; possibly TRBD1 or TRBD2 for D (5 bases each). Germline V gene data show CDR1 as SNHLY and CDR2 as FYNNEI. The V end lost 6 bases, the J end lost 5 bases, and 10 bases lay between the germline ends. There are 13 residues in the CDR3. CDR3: CASRPEGTGELFF. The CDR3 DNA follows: TGTGCCAGCAGACCAGAGGGGACCGGGGAGCTGTTTTTT.

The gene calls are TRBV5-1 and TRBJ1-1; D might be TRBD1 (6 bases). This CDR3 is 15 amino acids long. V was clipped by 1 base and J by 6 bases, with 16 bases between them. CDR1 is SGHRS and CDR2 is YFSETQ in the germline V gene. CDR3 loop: CASSLTGNQRAEAFF. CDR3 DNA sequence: TGCGCCAGCAGCTTGACAGGGAATCAGCGGGCTGAAGCTTTCTTT.

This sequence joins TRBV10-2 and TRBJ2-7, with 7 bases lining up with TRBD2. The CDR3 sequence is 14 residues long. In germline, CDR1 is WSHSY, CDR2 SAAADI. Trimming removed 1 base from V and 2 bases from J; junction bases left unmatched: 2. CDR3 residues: CASSEWGRAYEQYF. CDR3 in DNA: TGCGCCAGCAGTGAGTGGGGGAGGGCCTACGAGCAGTACTTC.

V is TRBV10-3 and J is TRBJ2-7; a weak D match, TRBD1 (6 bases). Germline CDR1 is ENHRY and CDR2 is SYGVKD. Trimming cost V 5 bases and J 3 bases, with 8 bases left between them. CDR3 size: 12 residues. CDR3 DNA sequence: TGTGCCATCAGTAGGGGGAACTACGAGCAGTACTTC. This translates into CAISRGNYEQYF.

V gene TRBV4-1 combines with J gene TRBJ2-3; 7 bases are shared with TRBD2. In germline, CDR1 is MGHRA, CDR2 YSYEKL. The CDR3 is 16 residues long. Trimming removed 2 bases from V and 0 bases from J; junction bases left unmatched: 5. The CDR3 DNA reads TGCGCCAGCAGCCAACGAGCGGGGTCTAGCACAGATACGCAGTATTTT. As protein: CASSQRAGSSTDTQYF.

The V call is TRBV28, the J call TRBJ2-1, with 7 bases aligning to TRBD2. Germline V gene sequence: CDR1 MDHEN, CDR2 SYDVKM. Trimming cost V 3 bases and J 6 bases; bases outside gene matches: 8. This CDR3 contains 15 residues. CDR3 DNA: TGTGCCAGCAGTTTTGGTGGGACTAATGGCAATGAGCAGTTCTTC. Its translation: CASSFGGTNGNEQFF. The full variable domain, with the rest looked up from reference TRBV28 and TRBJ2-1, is DVKVTQSSRYLVKRTGEKVFLECVQDMDHENMFWYRQDPGLGLRLIYFSYDVKMKEKGDIPEGYSVSREKKERFSLILESASTNQTSMYLCASSFGGTNGNEQFFGPGTRLTVL.